A selection of T cell receptor beta chains follows, all from one sample in a study of blood T cell repertoires in COVID-19. Repertoires were generated with immunoSEQ multiplex PCR, while TCRdb's copy carries only in-frame clones and drops some. The table lists 300,000 to 450,000 clones, about 88% of them singletons. Sequencing was performed on PBMCs or T cells enriched from blood (not recorded which). The receptors derive from a woman younger than 30 who had recovered from COVID-19. Both conserved end residues are part of each CDR3. D genes are given only for firm matches. The listing skips clone size in some rows; elsewhere it reads once, few, many or a size class.

clone size,J gene,D gene,CDR3 length,V gene,CDR3 protein,CDR3 DNA
.,TRBJ1-2,.,16,TRBV7-3,CASSLSTGTGNYGYTF,TGTGCCAGCAGCTTAAGCACAGGGACCGGGAACTATGGCTACACCTTC
.,TRBJ2-3,TRBD1,14,TRBV10-1,CASSDRTGTDTQYF,TGCGCCAGCAGTGATCGGACAGGGACGGATACGCAGTATTTT
.,TRBJ2-7,TRBD2,16,TRBV10-3,CAISETSGGQPYEQYF,TGTGCCATCAGTGAGACTAGCGGGGGGCAACCCTACGAGCAGTACTTC
.,TRBJ1-1,.,13,TRBV18,CASSPSSFPEAFF,TGTGCCAGCTCACCATCTTCCTTTCCTGAAGCTTTCTTT
.,TRBJ2-3,.,13,TRBV10-2,CASSEGGTDTQYF,TGCGCCAGCAGTGAAGGGGGCACAGATACGCAGTATTTT
.,TRBJ1-1,.,14,TRBV5-1,CASSLLTGNTEAFF,TGCGCCAGCAGCCTGTTGACAGGGAACACTGAAGCTTTCTTT
.,TRBJ2-1,.,15,TRBV7-9,CASSLAGQDYNEQFF,TGTGCCAGCAGCTTAGCGGGGCAGGACTACAATGAGCAGTTCTTC
.,TRBJ1-5,.,22,TRBV6-6,CASSPLVSRTALFIYSNQPQHF,TGTGCCAGCAGTCCACTCGTCTCCCGGACAGCACTTTTTATTTATAGCAATCAGCCCCAGCATTTT
.,TRBJ1-2,TRBD1,15,TRBV5-4,CASSRPGQGAYGYTF,TGTGCCAGCAGCCGACCGGGACAGGGGGCCTATGGCTACACCTTC
.,TRBJ2-5,TRBD1,14,TRBV29-1,CSVAVGQHQETQYF,TGCAGCGTTGCTGTGGGACAGCACCAAGAGACCCAGTACTTC
.,TRBJ2-5,TRBD1,16,TRBV6-1,CASSEVMGTGGETQYF,TGTGCCAGCAGTGAAGTAATGGGAACAGGGGGGGAGACCCAGTACTTC
once,TRBJ1-5,TRBD1,16,TRBV7-9,CASSLSLRDSNPPQHF,TGTGCCAGCAGCTTAAGTCTCCGGGACAGCAATCCCCCCCAGCATTTT
.,TRBJ2-5,TRBD2,15,TRBV19,CASSIDPGGQETQYF,TGTGCCAGTAGTATAGATCCGGGGGGCCAAGAGACCCAGTACTTC
.,TRBJ2-2,.,14,TRBV7-6,CASSLERASGELFF,TGTGCCAGCAGCTTAGAGCGAGCCTCCGGGGAGCTGTTTTTT
.,TRBJ2-3,TRBD2,14,TRBV7-2,CASSPRQRGDTQYF,TGTGCCAGCAGCCCTCGCCAGCGGGGAGATACGCAGTATTTT
.,TRBJ1-4,.,16,TRBV7-2,CASSSHSRSPNEKLFF,TGTGCCAGCAGCTCTCATAGTCGGAGCCCTAATGAAAAACTGTTTTTT
.,TRBJ1-2,.,13,TRBV18,CASSPPGGYGYTF,TGTGCCAGCTCACCACCCGGGGGTTATGGCTACACCTTC
.,TRBJ1-2,.,13,TRBV11-1,CASSAQGYYGYTF,TGTGCCAGCAGCGCCCAGGGTTACTATGGCTACACCTTC
few,TRBJ1-2,.,13,TRBV5-4,CASSYPLLRGYTF,TGTGCCAGCAGCTACCCTCTTCTACGGGGCTACACCTTC
once,TRBJ2-3,.,19,TRBV2,CASTGPGGIRLSSTDTQYF,TGTGCCAGCACGGGCCCGGGGGGCATAAGGTTGTCTAGCACAGATACGCAGTATTTT
.,TRBJ1-6,.,16,TRBV6-1,CASSEPVGSYNSPLHF,TGTGCCAGCAGTGAACCCGTGGGCAGTTATAATTCACCCCTCCACTTT
.,TRBJ1-6,.,14,TRBV4-1,CASSGSSYNSPLHF,TGCGCCAGCAGCGGCAGCTCCTATAATTCACCCCTCCACTTT
.,TRBJ1-6,TRBD1,13,TRBV28,CASSPTGNSPLHF,TGTGCCAGCAGCCCGACAGGGAATTCACCCCTCCACTTT
once,TRBJ2-1,TRBD2,15,TRBV9,CASSPRQGGYNEQFF,TGTGCCAGCAGCCCTAGGCAGGGAGGGTACAATGAGCAGTTCTTC
once,TRBJ2-1,.,15,TRBV18,CASSPRRSDQGEQFF,TGTGCCAGCTCACCTAGAAGAAGCGACCAGGGTGAGCAGTTCTTC
once,TRBJ2-7,.,14,TRBV30,CAWSVGPGSYEQYF,TGTGCCTGGAGTGTGGGCCCGGGGTCCTACGAGCAGTACTTC
.,TRBJ2-1,.,13,TRBV19,CASTGTLYNEQFF,TGTGCCAGTACGGGGACACTATACAATGAGCAGTTCTTC
.,TRBJ2-5,TRBD1,16,TRBV5-1,CASTKGASLTQETQYF,TGCGCCAGCACTAAGGGGGCCTCTTTAACACAAGAGACCCAGTACTTC